Reported below is one T cell receptor (beta chain). TCRdb's table, derived via immunoSEQ multiplex PCR, lists solely in-frame clones and lacks some. Seen here are 30,000 to 40,000 clones, about four fifths observed once, and the top ten hold less than 20%. This CDR3 spans 11 amino acids. Germline V gene data show CDR1 as SGHNT and CDR2 as YENEEA. V was clipped by 11 bases and J by 4 bases, with 8 bases between them. This entry belongs to a study of OX40 agonist ivuxolimab in advanced cancers. Overall study: Two patients with cutaneous melanoma and one with hepatocellular carcinoma, three in total, showed partial responses.

Sequences were derived from CD4+ or CD8+ T cells sorted from blood, sampled in a trial of the OX40 agonist ivuxolimab. This sequence originates from an adult with an advanced solid tumor such as melanoma, head and neck, liver or kidney cancer. This chain uses TRBV11-3 with TRBJ2-2; a possible D gene is TRBD1 (6 bases). The CDR3 nucleotides are TGTGCCGGGGGCTCCACCGGGGAGCTGTTTTTT. Translation: CAGGSTGELFF.